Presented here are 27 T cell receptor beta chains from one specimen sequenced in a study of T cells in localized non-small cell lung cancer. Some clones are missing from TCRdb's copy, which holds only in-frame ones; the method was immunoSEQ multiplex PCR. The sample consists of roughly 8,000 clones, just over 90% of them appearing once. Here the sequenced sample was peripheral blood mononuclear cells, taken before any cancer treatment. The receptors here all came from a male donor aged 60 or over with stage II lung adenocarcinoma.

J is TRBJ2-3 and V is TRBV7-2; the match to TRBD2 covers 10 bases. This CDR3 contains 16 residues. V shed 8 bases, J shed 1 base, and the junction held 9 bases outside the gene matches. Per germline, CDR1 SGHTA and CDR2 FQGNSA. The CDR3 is CASGRASGGGTDTQYF. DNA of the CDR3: TGTGCCAGCGGCAGGGCTAGCGGGGGTGGCACAGATACGCAGTATTTT.

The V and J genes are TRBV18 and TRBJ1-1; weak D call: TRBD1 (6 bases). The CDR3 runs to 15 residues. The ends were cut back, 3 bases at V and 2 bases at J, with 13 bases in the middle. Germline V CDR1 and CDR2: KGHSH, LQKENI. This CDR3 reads CASSPPGGLNTEAFF. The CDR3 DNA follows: TGTGCCAGCTCACCCCCTGGGGGGCTCAACACTGAAGCTTTCTTT.

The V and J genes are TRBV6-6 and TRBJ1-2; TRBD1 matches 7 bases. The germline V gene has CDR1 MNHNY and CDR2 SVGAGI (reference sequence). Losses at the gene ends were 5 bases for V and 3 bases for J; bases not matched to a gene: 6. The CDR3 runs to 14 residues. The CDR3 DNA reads TGTGCCAGCAGTCCCCGGGGGACAGACTATGGCTACACCTTC. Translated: CASSPRGTDYGYTF.

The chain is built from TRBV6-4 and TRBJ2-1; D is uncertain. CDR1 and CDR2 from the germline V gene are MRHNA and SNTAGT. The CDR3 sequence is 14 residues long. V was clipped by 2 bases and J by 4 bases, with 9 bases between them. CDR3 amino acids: CASSDGNRYNEQFF. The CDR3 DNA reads TGTGCCAGCAGTGACGGGAACCGTTACAATGAGCAGTTCTTC.

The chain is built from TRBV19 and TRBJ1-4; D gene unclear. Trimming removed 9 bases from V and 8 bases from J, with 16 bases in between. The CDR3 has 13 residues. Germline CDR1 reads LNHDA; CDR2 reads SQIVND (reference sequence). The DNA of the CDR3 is TGTGCCAGCCGCCCCGCGGAAAGGGAAAAACTGTTTTTT. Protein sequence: CASRPAEREKLFF. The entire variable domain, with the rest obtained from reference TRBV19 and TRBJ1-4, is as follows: DGGITQSPKYLFRKEGQNVTLSCEQNLNHDAMYWYRQDPGQGLRLIYYSQIVNDFQKGDIAEGYSVSREKKESFPLTVTSAQKNPTAFYLCASRPAEREKLFFGSGTQLSVL.

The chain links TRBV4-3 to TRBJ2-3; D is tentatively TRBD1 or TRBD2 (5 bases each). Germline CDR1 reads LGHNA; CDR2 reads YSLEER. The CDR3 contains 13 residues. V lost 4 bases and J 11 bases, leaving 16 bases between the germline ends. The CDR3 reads CASSRDLYKEQYF. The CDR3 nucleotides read TGCGCCAGCAGCCGGGACCTATACAAGGAGCAGTATTTT.

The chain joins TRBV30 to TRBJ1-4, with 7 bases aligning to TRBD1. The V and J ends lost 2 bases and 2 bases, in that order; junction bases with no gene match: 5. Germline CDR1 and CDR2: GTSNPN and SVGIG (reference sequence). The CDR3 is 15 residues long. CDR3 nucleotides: TGTGCCTGGAGTTTCCGACAGGGCACTAATGAAAAACTGTTTTTT. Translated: CAWSFRQGTNEKLFF.

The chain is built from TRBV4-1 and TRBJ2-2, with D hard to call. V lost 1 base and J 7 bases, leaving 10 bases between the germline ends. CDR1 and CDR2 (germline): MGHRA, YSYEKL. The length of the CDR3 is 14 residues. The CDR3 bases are TGCGCCAGCAGCCAAGTAGATGGGTTCGGGGAGCTGTTTTTT. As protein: CASSQVDGFGELFF.

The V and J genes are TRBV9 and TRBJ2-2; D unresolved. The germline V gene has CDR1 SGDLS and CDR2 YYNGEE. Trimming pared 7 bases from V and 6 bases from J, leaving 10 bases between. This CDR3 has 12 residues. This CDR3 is CASGLASGELFF. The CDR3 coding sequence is TGTGCCAGCGGCCTTGCGTCCGGGGAGCTGTTTTTT.

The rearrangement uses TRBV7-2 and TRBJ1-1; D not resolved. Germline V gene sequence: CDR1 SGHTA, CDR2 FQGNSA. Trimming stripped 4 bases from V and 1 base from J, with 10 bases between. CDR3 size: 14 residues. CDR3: CASSSGVSNTEAFF. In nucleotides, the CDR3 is TGTGCCAGCAGCTCGGGCGTTTCGAACACTGAAGCTTTCTTT.

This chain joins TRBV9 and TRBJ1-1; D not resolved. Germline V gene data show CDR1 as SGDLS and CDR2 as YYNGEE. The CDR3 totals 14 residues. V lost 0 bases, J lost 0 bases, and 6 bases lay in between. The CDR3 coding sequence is TGTGCCAGCAGCGTAGGGCCAGTGAACACTGAAGCTTTCTTT. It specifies CASSVGPVNTEAFF. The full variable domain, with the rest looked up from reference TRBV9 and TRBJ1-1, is DSGVTQTPKHLITATGQRVTLRCSPRSGDLSVYWYQQSLDQGLQFLIQYYNGEERAKGNILERFSAQQFPDLHSELNLSSLELGDSALYFCASSVGPVNTEAFFGQGTRLTVV.

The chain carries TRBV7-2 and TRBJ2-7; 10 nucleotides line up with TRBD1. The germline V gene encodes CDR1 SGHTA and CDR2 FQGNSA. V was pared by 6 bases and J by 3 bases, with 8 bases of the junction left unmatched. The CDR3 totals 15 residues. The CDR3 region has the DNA TGTGCCAGCAGTGCCGGGACAGGGGACATCTACGAGCAGTACTTC. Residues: CASSAGTGDIYEQYF.

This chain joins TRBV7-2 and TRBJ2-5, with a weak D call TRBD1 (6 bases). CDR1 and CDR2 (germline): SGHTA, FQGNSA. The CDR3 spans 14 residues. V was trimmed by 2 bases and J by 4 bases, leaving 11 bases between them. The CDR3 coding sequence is TGTGCCAGCAGCTTAAGAGGGGGACGAGAGACCCAGTACTTC. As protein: CASSLRGGRETQYF.

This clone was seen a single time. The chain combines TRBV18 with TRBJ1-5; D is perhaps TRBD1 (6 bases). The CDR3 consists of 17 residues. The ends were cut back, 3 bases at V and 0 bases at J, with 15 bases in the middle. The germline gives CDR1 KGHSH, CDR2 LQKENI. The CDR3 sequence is CASSPLGHQFSNQPQHF. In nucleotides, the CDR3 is TGTGCCAGCTCACCGTTGGGACACCAATTTAGCAATCAGCCCCAGCATTTT.

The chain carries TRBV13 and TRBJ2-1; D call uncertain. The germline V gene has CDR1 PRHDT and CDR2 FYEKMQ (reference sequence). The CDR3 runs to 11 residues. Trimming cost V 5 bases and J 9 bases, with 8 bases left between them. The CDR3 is CASSARGEQFF. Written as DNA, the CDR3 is TGTGCCAGCAGCGCCCGTGGTGAGCAGTTCTTC.

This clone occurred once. The CDR3 DNA reads TGTGCCAGCAGCGTAGGCTGGGCATCGGGTCAAGAGACCCAGTACTTC. Encoded protein: CASSVGWASGQETQYF. The chain employs TRBV9 and TRBJ2-5, with unresolved D. CDR3 length equals 16 residues. CDR1 SGDLS and CDR2 YYNGEE come from the germline V gene. Deletions cut 0 bases from V and 2 bases from J, with 14 bases between.

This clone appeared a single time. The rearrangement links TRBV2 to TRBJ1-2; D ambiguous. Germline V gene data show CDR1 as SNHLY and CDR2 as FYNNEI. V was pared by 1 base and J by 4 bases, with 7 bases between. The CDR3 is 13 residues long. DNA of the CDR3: TGTGCCAGCAGTGAAGGTGCAGGCTATGGCTACACCTTC. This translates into CASSEGAGYGYTF.

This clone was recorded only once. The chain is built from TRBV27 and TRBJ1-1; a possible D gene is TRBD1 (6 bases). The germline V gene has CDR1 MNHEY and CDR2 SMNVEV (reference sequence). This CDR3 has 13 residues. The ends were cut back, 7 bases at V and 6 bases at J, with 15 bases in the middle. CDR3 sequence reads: CASTKGGWAEAFF. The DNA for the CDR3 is TGTGCCAGCACCAAAGGGGGGTGGGCTGAAGCTTTCTTT.

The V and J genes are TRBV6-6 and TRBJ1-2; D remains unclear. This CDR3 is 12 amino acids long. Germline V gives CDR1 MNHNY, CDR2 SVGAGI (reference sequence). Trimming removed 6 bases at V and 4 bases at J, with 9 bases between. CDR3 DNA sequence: TGTGCCAGCAGGGACGAGCCCTATGGCTACACCTTC. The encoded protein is CASRDEPYGYTF.

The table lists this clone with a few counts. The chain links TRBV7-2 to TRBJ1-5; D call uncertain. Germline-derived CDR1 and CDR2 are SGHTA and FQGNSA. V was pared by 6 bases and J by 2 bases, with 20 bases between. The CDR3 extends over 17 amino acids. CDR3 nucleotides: TGTGCCAGCAGACTAGGACGGGGTATGACCGGCAATCAGCCCCAGCATTTT. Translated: CASRLGRGMTGNQPQHF.

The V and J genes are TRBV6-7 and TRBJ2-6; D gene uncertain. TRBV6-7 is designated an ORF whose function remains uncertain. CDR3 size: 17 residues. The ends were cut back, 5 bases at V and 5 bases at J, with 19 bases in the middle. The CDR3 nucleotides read TGTGCCAGCAGTGATGGGGTGCGTCAAAGTCGGGCCAACGTCCTGACTTTC. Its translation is CASSDGVRQSRANVLTF.

The CDR3 DNA follows: TGTGCCAGCAGCGTAGGGGATTATGGCTACACCTTC. This sequence encodes CASSVGDYGYTF. The chain recombines TRBV9 with TRBJ1-2; the D is unclear. Trimming pared 0 bases from V and 5 bases from J, leaving 5 bases between. CDR1 SGDLS and CDR2 YYNGEE come from the germline V gene. The CDR3 runs 12 residues.

The CDR3 DNA is TGCGCCAGCAGCCACCTCCGGTGGAGGGCTAAAAAAGCTTTCTTT. It codes for CASSHLRWRAKKAFF. The chain is built from TRBV4-3 and TRBJ1-1, with D unresolved. The CDR3 has 15 amino acids. The germline V gene has CDR1 LGHNA and CDR2 YSLEER. V was pared by 3 bases and J by 9 bases, with 20 bases between.

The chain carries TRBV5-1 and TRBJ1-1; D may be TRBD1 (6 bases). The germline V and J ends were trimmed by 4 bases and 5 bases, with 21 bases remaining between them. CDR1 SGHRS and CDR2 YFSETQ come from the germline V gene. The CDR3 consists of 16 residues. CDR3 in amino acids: CASSTLGRGGGTEAFF. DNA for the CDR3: TGCGCCAGCAGCACGTTAGGCAGGGGAGGAGGAACTGAAGCTTTCTTT.

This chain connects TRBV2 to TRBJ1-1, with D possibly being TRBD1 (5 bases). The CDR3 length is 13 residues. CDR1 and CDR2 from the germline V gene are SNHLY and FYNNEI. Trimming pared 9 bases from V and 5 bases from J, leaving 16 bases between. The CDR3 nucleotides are TGTGCCAGTTCCCGCCAGGGATTTACTGAAGCTTTCTTT. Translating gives CASSRQGFTEAFF.

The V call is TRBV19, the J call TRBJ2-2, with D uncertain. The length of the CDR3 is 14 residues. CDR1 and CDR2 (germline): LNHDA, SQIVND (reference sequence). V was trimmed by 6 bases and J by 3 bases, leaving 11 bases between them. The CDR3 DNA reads TGTGCCAGTAGCCAAGGGCCTTACACCGGGGAGCTGTTTTTT. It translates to CASSQGPYTGELFF.

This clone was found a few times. CDR3 protein: CASSPYVDREKREQYF. CDR3 DNA sequence: TGTGCCAGCAGCCCCTATGTGGACAGGGAGAAGAGGGAGCAGTACTTC. This chain uses TRBV7-9 with TRBJ2-7; TRBD1 agrees at 8 bases. After removal of 5 bases from V and 7 bases from J, the junction contained 16 bases not matched to a gene. Per the germline V gene, CDR1 is SEHNR and CDR2 is FQNEAQ (reference sequence). This CDR3 spans 16 amino acids.